The clone carrying this T cell receptor (beta chain) is a singleton in its sample. The CDR3 is 12 amino acids. Trimming pared 5 bases from V and 1 base from J, leaving 6 bases between. Germline V CDR1 and CDR2: LNHDA, SQIVND (reference sequence). The sample is drawn from a study of T cell responses to AZD1222 COVID-19 vaccine. Assay: immunoSEQ multiplex PCR; the TCRdb copy retains only in-frame clones and omits some. Of under 200,000 clones listed, over 80% are singletons. This TCR came from an adult in good health. The starting material was peripheral blood, obtained on day 0 of AZD1222 vaccination. The chain links TRBV19 to TRBJ2-7; D not certain. The CDR3, as DNA: TGTGCCAGTAGTCCTAGTTCCTACGAGCAGTACTTC. Translation: CASSPSSYEQYF.